This T cell receptor (beta chain) was identified in a study of T cell responses to AZD1222 COVID-19 vaccine. Data came from immunoSEQ multiplex PCR; TCRdb stores just in-frame clones and leaves some out. The table records around 56,000 clones, roughly nine tenths of them present only once. Whole-study results and caveats: With two AZD1222 doses given, Spike-specific TCR breadth and depth both rose. None of the repertoires were sampled until the peak T cell response had passed. CD4 TCRs linked to vaccination spanned spike, dominating at 160-218 and 743-854.

Pooling of second doses given at about 4 or about 12 weeks was done. Concerning this clone: Its antigen is unidentified.

This receptor was obtained from an adult who received the AZD1222 COVID-19 vaccine. The sequencing here drew on peripheral blood, taken 28 days after the second AZD1222 dose.

Here the CDR3 reads CASTAGVSYNEQFF. The CDR3 bases are TGTGCCAGCACGGCGGGAGTATCCTACAATGAGCAGTTCTTC. V and J are TRBV2 and TRBJ2-1, with 7 positions matching TRBD2. The CDR3 contains 14 residues. The trim removed 7 bases at V and 1 base at J, leaving 4 bases unmatched. From germline, CDR1 is SNHLY and CDR2 FYNNEI.